Shown below are 6 T cell receptor delta chains from a single sample sequenced in a study of gamma-delta T cells after stem cell transplantation. TCRdb reanalysed the RT-PCR reads via CATT. The sample has about 2,400 delta-chain clones; around 47% are singletons. The source material was gamma-delta T cells. The receptors originated from a human donor. It is not recorded whose cells these are; they may come from a transplant donor.

Worth noting for this clone: Only one base separates this from a far larger clonotype, so it likely reflects a read error. This same CDR3 is encoded by further DNA sequences in the sample. This sequence joins TRDV2 and TRDJ1, with D possibly being TRDD3 (5 bases). From germline, CDR1 is GEAIGNYY and CDR2 EKD. The CDR3 length is 17 residues. V lost 1 base and J lost 3, with 20 bases in between. DNA for the CDR3: TGTGCCTGTGACACTCTACTCGGCGAGGGGGGGGCCGATAAACTCATCTTT. Translation gives CACDTLLGEGGADKLIF.

In this sample, this clone turned up a few times. Additional DNA sequences in this sample encode the identical CDR3. This rearrangement joins TRDV2 to TRDJ1, with TRDD3 identical over 11 bases. Germline CDR1 is GEAIGNYY and CDR2 is EKD. V lost 0 bases, J lost 1 base, and 9 bases stayed unmatched. The CDR3 runs to 18 residues. This chain's CDR3 is CACDTVGKLGDSTDKLIF. Written as DNA, the CDR3 is TGTGCCTGTGACACCGTGGGGAAACTGGGGGATAGCACCGATAAACTCATCTTT.

Judged by abundance, this clone is medium-sized (0.01 to 0.1%). J is TRDJ1 and V is TRDV2; 8 bases fit TRDD3. The CDR3 sequence is 15 residues long. The V gene's germline CDR1 is GEAIGNYY and CDR2 EKD. J lost 1 base, V lost 2 bases, and 5 bases had no gene match. CDR3 in amino acids: CACDILGALTDKLIF. CDR3 sequence (DNA): TGTGCCTGTGACATACTGGGGGCGCTCACCGATAAACTCATCTTT.

This clone was observed a few times. This chain joins TRDV2 and TRDJ1; 12 nucleotides agree with TRDD3. Trimming cost V 1 base and J 0 bases; bases outside gene matches: 11. The germline gives CDR1 GEAIGNYY, CDR2 EKD. This CDR3 spans 19 amino acids. The CDR3 region has the DNA TGTGCCTGTGACACTATGCCTGGGGGATACGGGGTTAACACCGATAAACTCATCTTT. Protein product: CACDTMPGGYGVNTDKLIF.

In regard to this clone: A single base is all that separates this from a far larger clone, so a read error is likely. This CDR3 is also generated by other DNA sequences in the sample. The chain is built from TRDV2 and TRDJ1; 12 positions agree with TRDD3. V gave up 3 bases and J gave up 12 bases; unmatched junction bases: 7. The germline V gene encodes CDR1 GEAIGNYY and CDR2 EKD. This CDR3 contains 13 residues. The CDR3: CACDAILGDTVIF. CDR3 bases: TGTGCCTGTGACGCAATACTGGGGGATACCGTCATCTTT.

Concerning this clone itself: A much bigger clone sits one base away, suggesting this may be a read error. Other DNA sequences of this sample code for an identical CDR3. The chain is built from TRDV2 and TRDJ1, with 10 bases aligning to TRDD3. Germline loops: CDR1 GEAIGNYY, CDR2 EKD. The CDR3 extends over 19 amino acids. This CDR3 reads CACDTVVLGDSTYTDKLIF. CDR3 DNA sequence: TGCGCCTGTGACACCGTGGTACTGGGGGATTCCACGTACACCGATAAACTCATCTTT.